What follows describes a single T cell receptor (beta chain). This record belongs to a study of cytomegalovirus exposure and HLA in healthy donors. PCR was performed using 60 Vbeta and 13 Jbeta primers. The assay was immunoSEQ multiplex PCR, and TCRdb's table has in-frame clones only and misses some. The sample has a few hundred thousand clones; 80% to 95% are singletons. Sequenced material: PBMCs. This TCR came from a girl aged 2-9 years in good health and CMV-seronegative.

Here the CDR3 reads CAWSPSGTGELFF. The DNA for the CDR3 is TGTGCCTGGAGTCCCTCGGGCACCGGGGAGCTGTTTTTT. The rearrangement uses TRBV30 and TRBJ2-2; D not resolved. V gave up 2 bases and J gave up 4 bases, with 8 bases separating them. Per the germline V gene, CDR1 is GTSNPN and CDR2 is SVGIG (reference sequence). The CDR3 runs to 13 residues. Together with reference TRBV30 and TRBJ2-2, the CDR3 gives the full variable domain: SQTIHQWPATLVQPVGSPLSLECTVEGTSNPNLYWYRQAAGRGLQLLFYSVGIGQISSEVPQNLSASRPQDRQFILSSKKLLLSDSGFYLCAWSPSGTGELFFGEGSRLTVL.